This TCR beta chain comes out of a study of blood T cell repertoires in COVID-19. Background on the study: Collection of acute and convalescent COVID-19 samples took place in the United States, Italy and Spain.

Original methodology: Scientists estimated how many nucleated cells there were by amplifying reference gene primers. Profiling relied on immunoSEQ multiplex PCR, and the TCRdb table lists in-frame clones only, not all of them. V, J and clone size reflect that table, while D and trimming were determined from the DNA. Of 350,000 to 450,000 clones listed, about 87% were seen once; the top ten hold roughly 3.1%. The CDR3 is made up of 11 amino acids. In germline, CDR1 is DFQATT, CDR2 SNEGSKA (reference sequence). Trimming pared 6 bases from V and 0 bases from J, leaving 4 bases between. This TCR came from a human donor in a cohort sampled during active COVID-19. V gene TRBV20-1 combines with J gene TRBJ2-3; no reliable D call. Sequenced sample: peripheral blood. The CDR3 region has the DNA TGCAGTGCCGGGAGCACAGATACGCAGTATTTT. This encodes CSAGSTDTQYF.